This T cell receptor (beta chain) was identified during a study of CD8+ T cells in alopecia areata. Across the whole study: Treated patients swallowed 5 to 10 mg of oral tofacitinib twice daily. Whole-study results and caveats: Lesional tissue from the scalp (especially in alopecia totalis/universalis) showed higher clonality than normal scalp.

Following extraction, RNA underwent reverse transcription to cDNA, which served as the sequencing template. Sequencing was performed with immunoSEQ multiplex PCR; in TCRdb, only in-frame clones are kept and a portion is missing. Of about 97,000 clones listed, 41% are singletons. Samples from alopecia areata patients were lesional scalp punch biopsies and peripheral blood. This CDR3 has 16 amino acids. The trim removed 4 bases at V and 0 bases at J, leaving 8 bases unmatched. The germline V gene has CDR1 MNHEY and CDR2 SMNVEV (reference sequence). For this clone: Its antigen is unknown.

V usage is TRBV27 and J usage is TRBJ2-5; 7 bases match TRBD2. The sample was CD4+ T cells sorted from blood. The clonotype originates from a human donor with alopecia areata. The DNA of the CDR3 is TGTGCCAGCAGTTCGCGTCTAGCGGAAAACCAAGAGACCCAGTACTTC. It encodes CASSSRLAENQETQYF.